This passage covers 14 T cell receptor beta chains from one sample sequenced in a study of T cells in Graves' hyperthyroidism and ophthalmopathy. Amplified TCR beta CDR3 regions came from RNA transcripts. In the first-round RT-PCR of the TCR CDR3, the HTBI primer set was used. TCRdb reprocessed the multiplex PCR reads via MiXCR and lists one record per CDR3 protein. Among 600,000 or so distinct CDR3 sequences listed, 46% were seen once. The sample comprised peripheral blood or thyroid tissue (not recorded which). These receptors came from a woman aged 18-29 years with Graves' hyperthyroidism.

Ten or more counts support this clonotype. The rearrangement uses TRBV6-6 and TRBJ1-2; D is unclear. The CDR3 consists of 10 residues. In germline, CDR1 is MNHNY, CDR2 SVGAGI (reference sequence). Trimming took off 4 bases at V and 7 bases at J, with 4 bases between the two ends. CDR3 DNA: TGTGCCAGCAGTTGGGGTGGCTACACCTTC. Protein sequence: CASSWGGYTF.

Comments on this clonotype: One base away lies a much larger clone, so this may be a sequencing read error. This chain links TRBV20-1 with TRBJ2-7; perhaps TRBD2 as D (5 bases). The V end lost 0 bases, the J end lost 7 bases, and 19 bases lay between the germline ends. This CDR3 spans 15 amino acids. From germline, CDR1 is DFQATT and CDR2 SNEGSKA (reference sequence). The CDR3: CSARDSLVGVGEQYF. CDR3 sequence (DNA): TGCAGTGCTAGAGATTCGCTAGTGGGAGTCGGGGAGCAGTACTTC.

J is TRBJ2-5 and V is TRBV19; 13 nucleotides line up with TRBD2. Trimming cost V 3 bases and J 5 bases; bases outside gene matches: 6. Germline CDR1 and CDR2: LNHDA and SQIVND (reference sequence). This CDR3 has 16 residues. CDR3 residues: CASSMVTSGREETQYF. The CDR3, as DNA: TGTGCCAGTAGTATGGTCACTAGCGGGAGGGAGGAGACCCAGTACTTC.

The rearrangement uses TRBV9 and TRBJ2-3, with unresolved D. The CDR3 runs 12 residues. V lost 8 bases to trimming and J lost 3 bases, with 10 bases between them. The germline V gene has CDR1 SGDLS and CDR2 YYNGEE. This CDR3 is CASSIGTDTQYF. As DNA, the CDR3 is TGTGCCAGTAGTATCGGTACAGATACGCAGTATTTT.

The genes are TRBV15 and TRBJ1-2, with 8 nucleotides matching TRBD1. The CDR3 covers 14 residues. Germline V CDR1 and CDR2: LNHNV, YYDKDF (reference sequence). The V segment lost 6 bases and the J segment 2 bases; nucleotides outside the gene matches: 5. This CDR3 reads CATRQGDRNYGYTF. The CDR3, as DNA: TGTGCCACCAGACAGGGGGACAGAAACTATGGCTACACCTTC.

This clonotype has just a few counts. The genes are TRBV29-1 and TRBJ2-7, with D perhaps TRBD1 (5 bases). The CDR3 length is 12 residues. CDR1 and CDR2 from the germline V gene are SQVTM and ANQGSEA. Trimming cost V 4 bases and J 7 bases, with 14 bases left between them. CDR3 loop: CSVARVDNEQYF. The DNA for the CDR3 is TGCAGCGTTGCCAGGGTCGACAATGAGCAGTACTTC.

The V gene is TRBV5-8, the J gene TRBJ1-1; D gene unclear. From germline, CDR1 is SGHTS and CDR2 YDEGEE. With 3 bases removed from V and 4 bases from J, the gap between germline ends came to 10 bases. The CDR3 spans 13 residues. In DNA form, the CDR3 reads TGTGCCAGCAGCTCCCTCGTGGGCACTGAAGCTTTCTTT. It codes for CASSSLVGTEAFF.

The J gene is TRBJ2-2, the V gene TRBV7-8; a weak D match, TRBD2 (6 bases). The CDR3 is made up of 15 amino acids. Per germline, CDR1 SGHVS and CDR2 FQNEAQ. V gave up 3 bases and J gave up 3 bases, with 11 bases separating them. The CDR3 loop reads CASSFGLHHTGELFF. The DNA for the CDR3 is TGTGCCAGCAGCTTCGGACTACATCACACCGGGGAGCTGTTTTTT.

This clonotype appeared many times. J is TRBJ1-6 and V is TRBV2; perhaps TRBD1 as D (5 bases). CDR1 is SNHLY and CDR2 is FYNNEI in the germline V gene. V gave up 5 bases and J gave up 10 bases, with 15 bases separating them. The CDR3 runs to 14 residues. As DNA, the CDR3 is TGTGCCAGCAGTCCGGTACAGGCGGGCTCACCCCTCCACTTT. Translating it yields CASSPVQAGSPLHF. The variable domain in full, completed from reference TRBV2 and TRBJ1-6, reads EPEVTQTPSHQVTQMGQEVILRCVPISNHLYFYWYRQILGQKVEFLVSFYNNEISEKSEIFDDQFSVERPDGSNFTLKIRSTKLEDSAMYFCASSPVQAGSPLHFGNGTRLTVT.

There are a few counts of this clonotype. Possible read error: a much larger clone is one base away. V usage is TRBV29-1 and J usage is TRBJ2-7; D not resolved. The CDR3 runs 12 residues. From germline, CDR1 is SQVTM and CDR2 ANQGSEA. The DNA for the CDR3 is TGCAGCGTTGGTCGTGATACCTACGGGCAGTACTTC. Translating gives CSVGRDTYGQYF.

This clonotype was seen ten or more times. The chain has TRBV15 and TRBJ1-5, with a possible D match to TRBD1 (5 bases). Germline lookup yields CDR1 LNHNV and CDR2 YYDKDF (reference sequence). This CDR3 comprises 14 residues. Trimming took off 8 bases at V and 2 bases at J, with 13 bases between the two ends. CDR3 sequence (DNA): TGTGCCACCTGCCCCCAGGGCGGCAATCAGCCCCAGCATTTT. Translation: CATCPQGGNQPQHF.

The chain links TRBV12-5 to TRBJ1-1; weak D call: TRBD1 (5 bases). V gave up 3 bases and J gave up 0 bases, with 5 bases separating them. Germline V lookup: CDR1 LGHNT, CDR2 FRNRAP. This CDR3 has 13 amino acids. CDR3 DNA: TGTGCTAGTGGTTTAGGGGTGAACACTGAAGCTTTCTTT. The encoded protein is CASGLGVNTEAFF.

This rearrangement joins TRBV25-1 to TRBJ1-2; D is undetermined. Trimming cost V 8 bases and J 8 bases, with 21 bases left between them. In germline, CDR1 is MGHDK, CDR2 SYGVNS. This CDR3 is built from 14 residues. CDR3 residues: CASSPLRRPEGYTF. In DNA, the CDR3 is TGTGCCAGCTCACCGCTGAGGCGGCCAGAGGGCTACACCTTC.

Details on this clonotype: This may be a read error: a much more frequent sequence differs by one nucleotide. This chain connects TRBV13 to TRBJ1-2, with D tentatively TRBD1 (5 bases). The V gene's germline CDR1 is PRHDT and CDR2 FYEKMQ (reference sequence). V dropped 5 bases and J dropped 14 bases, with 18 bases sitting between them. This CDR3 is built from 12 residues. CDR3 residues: CASSLGGWGSTF. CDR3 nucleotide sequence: TGTGCCAGCAGCCTGGGTGGTTGGGGCTCTACCTTC.